The T cell receptor (beta chain) under discussion was sequenced for a study of T cells after yellow fever vaccination. Study-level findings and limits: Clonotype sharing between CD4 and CD8 compartments was small. Weaker overall, the secondary response nonetheless peaked faster (day 5 versus 15).

V was pared by 2 bases and J by 4 bases, with 12 bases of the junction left unmatched. Germline V gives CDR1 SGDLS, CDR2 YYNGEE. This CDR3 region has 17 residues. Synthesis of TCR cDNA relied on 5'RACE template switching, which attached a universal primer site and UMIs. TCRdb processed the 5' RACE reads anew with MiXCR; each CDR3 protein has one entry. The table has tens of thousands of distinct CDR3 sequences, 7.4% seen once. This clonotype was picked up many times. Its target is unknown. This TCR came from a man aged 18-30 years who received the YFV17D yellow fever vaccine. Specimen: CD8+ T cells sorted from PBMCs, collected approximately 16 days after the first yellow fever vaccination. The chain combines TRBV9 with TRBJ2-5, with 9 bases fitting TRBD2. The CDR3 loop is CASSVYGARGGRETQYF. The CDR3, as DNA: TGTGCCAGCAGCGTTTATGGTGCGCGGGGGGGCCGAGAGACCCAGTACTTC.